These 10 T cell receptor beta chains share one sample of origin, sequenced in a study of neurological immune-mediated disorders. Time point in this sample: longitudinal time-point 3. TCRdb reprocessed the 5' RACE reads via MiXCR and lists one record per CDR3 protein. The table includes roughly 48,000 distinct CDR3 sequences, approximately 11% detected once. The sequenced sample was PBMCs. These receptors came from a male donor with HTLV-1-associated myelopathy (HAM/TSP).

This clonotype was detected many times. The chain links TRBV5-1 to TRBJ1-1, with TRBD1 as a possible D gene (5 bases). V was trimmed by 0 bases and J by 4 bases, leaving 13 bases between them. Germline CDR1 SGHRS, CDR2 YFSETQ. The CDR3 has 15 residues. CDR3 region: CASSLAGLGGTEAFF. The CDR3 coding sequence is TGCGCCAGCAGCTTGGCGGGGTTGGGGGGCACTGAAGCTTTCTTT.

Many counts were recorded for this clonotype. J is TRBJ2-1 and V is TRBV20-1; D is perhaps TRBD2 (7 bases). V lost 4 bases to trimming and J lost 5 bases, with 18 bases between them. Germline V gene data show CDR1 as DFQATT and CDR2 as SNEGSKA (reference sequence). There are 15 residues in the CDR3. The CDR3 reads CSAKGGSGVDNEQFF. CDR3 sequence (DNA): TGCAGTGCTAAGGGGGGAAGCGGGGTAGACAATGAGCAGTTCTTC.

The chain employs TRBV5-1 and TRBJ2-3, with D unresolved. The CDR3 has 15 residues. Germline V gives CDR1 SGHRS, CDR2 YFSETQ. Deletions cut 3 bases from V and 4 bases from J, with 15 bases between. Written as DNA, the CDR3 is TGCGCCAGCAGCTCCGGAGACGGACGGGCAGATACGCAGTATTTT. Protein sequence: CASSSGDGRADTQYF.

This clonotype was seen at least ten times. The rearrangement links TRBV20-1 to TRBJ2-1; 11 bases are shared with TRBD1. This CDR3 contains 14 residues. Trimming cost V 3 bases and J 3 bases; bases outside gene matches: 1. CDR1 DFQATT and CDR2 SNEGSKA come from the germline V gene (reference sequence). The CDR3 DNA reads as TGCAGTGCTAGGGGGACAGGGGGCTACAATGAGCAGTTCTTC. Translated: CSARGTGGYNEQFF.

This clonotype was seen many times. The V gene is TRBV5-1, the J gene TRBJ1-1; 7 bases fit TRBD1. J was trimmed by 5 bases and V by 3 bases; bases with no gene match: 7. The CDR3 runs to 14 residues. The germline V gene encodes CDR1 SGHRS and CDR2 YFSETQ. CDR3 amino acids: CASSWGGQITEAFF. For the CDR3, the DNA is TGCGCCAGCAGCTGGGGGGGACAGATAACTGAAGCTTTCTTT.

Ten or more counts support this clonotype. This sequence joins TRBV15 and TRBJ1-5, with unresolved D. The CDR3 loop spans 16 amino acids. Trimming removed 1 base from V and 7 bases from J, with 17 bases in between. Per germline, CDR1 LNHNV and CDR2 YYDKDF (reference sequence). The CDR3 is CATSRGLGGSFQPQHF. The CDR3 nucleotides are TGTGCCACCAGCAGAGGACTGGGAGGGTCGTTCCAGCCCCAGCATTTT.

This clonotype was observed many times. J is TRBJ1-5 and V is TRBV20-1; D might be TRBD1 (5 bases). Trimming removed 5 bases from V and 3 bases from J, with 17 bases in between. This CDR3 has 15 residues. CDR1 and CDR2 (germline): DFQATT, SNEGSKA (reference sequence). This chain's CDR3 is CSAGPRVGANQPQHF. For the CDR3, the DNA is TGCAGTGCTGGACCCAGGGTAGGGGCCAATCAGCCCCAGCATTTT.

There are many counts of this clonotype. The V gene is TRBV7-9, the J gene TRBJ2-7; the match to TRBD1 covers 10 bases. V lost 11 bases to trimming and J lost 5 bases; unmatched junction nucleotides: 9. The CDR3 has 13 residues. The V gene's germline CDR1 is SEHNR and CDR2 FQNEAQ (reference sequence). CDR3 DNA: TGTGCCGTATCGGAAGACAGGGGGCACGAGCAGTACTTC. It codes for CAVSEDRGHEQYF.

The table lists this clonotype with many counts. The chain uses TRBV4-2 and TRBJ2-7; 12 bases agree with TRBD2. Trimming at V came to 1 base and at J to 4 bases, leaving 5 bases not matched to a gene. Germline V lookup: CDR1 LGHNA, CDR2 YNFKEQ. This CDR3 has 16 residues. The CDR3 spells CASSQVGGTSGYEQYF. As DNA, the CDR3 is TGTGCCAGCAGCCAAGTGGGCGGGACTAGCGGGTACGAGCAGTACTTC.

In regard to this clonotype: A much more abundant neighbour one base away suggests this may be a read error. This CDR3 is CAINAGDGTPLHF. The CDR3 DNA reads TGTGCCATCAATGCTGGGGACGGAACACCCCTCCACTTT. The chain couples TRBV10-3 to TRBJ1-6; possible D gene TRBD1, 5 bases. Trimming removed 7 bases at V and 11 bases at J, with 15 bases between. The CDR3 runs to 13 residues. CDR1 ENHRY and CDR2 SYGVKD come from the germline V gene.